The 5 T cell receptor beta chains below all came from one sample that was sequenced in a study of blood T cell repertoires in COVID-19. The data were produced by immunoSEQ multiplex PCR, yet TCRdb's version contains in-frame clones alone and is incomplete. The repertoire holds around 400,000 clones, with 80% to 85% as singletons. The sample was PBMCs or T cells enriched from blood (not recorded which). The receptors were gathered from a woman in her 50s who had recovered from COVID-19.

The chain is built from TRBV6-5 and TRBJ1-1; 8 positions agree with TRBD1. The germline gives CDR1 MNHEY, CDR2 SVGAGI. This CDR3 has 14 amino acids. The trim removed 0 bases at V and 8 bases at J, leaving 5 bases unmatched. The CDR3 DNA reads as TGTGCCAGCAGTTACTCAAACCGGGACAGGGAAGCTTTCTTT. Translating gives CASSYSNRDREAFF.

V gene TRBV7-7 combines with J gene TRBJ1-4; D is unclear. This CDR3 is 13 amino acids long. Between the trimmed V and J ends, which lost 5 bases and 7 bases, there was a span of 11 bases. Germline V CDR1 and CDR2: SSHAT, FNYEAQ (reference sequence). The CDR3 spells CASSLGVGEKLFF. CDR3 bases: TGTGCCAGCAGCCTCGGGGTGGGTGAAAAACTGTTTTTT.

This sequence joins TRBV27 and TRBJ1-1, with D tentatively TRBD1 (5 bases). The CDR3 is 15 amino acids. The V gene's germline CDR1 is MNHEY and CDR2 SMNVEV (reference sequence). Trimming removed 8 bases at V and 0 bases at J, with 16 bases between. CDR3 nucleotides: TGTGCCAGCTCAAGGGGCGTCCCTCTGAACACTGAAGCTTTCTTT. Amino acid sequence: CASSRGVPLNTEAFF.

Here the CDR3 reads CASSLLAGVPGELFF. CDR3 nucleotide sequence: TGCGCCAGCAGCTTGCTAGCGGGAGTTCCCGGGGAGCTGTTTTTT. The gene calls are TRBV5-1 and TRBJ2-2, with 10 bases fitting TRBD2. CDR3 length: 15 amino acids. Trimming cost V 1 base and J 6 bases; bases outside gene matches: 3. The germline CDR1 and CDR2 sequences are SGHRS and YFSETQ.

The chain recombines TRBV18 with TRBJ1-1; no definite D call. Looked up from germline, CDR1 is KGHSH and CDR2 is LQKENI. Deletions cut 0 bases from V and 10 bases from J, with 24 bases between. The CDR3 totals 17 residues. CDR3 loop: CASSPPHWGRGPLGAFF. The CDR3 DNA reads TGTGCCAGCTCACCACCCCACTGGGGTAGAGGGCCCCTCGGAGCTTTCTTT. Full variable domain (rest looked up from reference TRBV18 and TRBJ1-1): NAGVMQNPRHLVRRRGQEARLRCSPMKGHSHVYWYRQLPEEGLKFMVYLQKENIIDESGMPKERFSAEFPKEGPSILRIQQVVRGDSAAYFCASSPPHWGRGPLGAFFGQGTRLTVV.